The sequence of this T cell receptor (beta chain) was determined in a study of T cell responses to AZD1222 COVID-19 vaccine. The CDR3 loop spans 12 amino acids. V was trimmed by 5 bases and J by 3 bases, leaving 5 bases between them. Study-wide results and caveats: The donor cohort was predominantly white British with a female majority, and clonal diversity may have been underestimated. A rise in Spike-specific TCR breadth and depth followed two AZD1222 doses.

In the case of this clone: No antigen is known for it.

Sequencing was performed with immunoSEQ multiplex PCR; in TCRdb, only in-frame clones are kept and a portion is missing. The sample yields about 110,000 clones, around 89% seen once. This specimen consisted of peripheral blood, obtained on day 0 of AZD1222 vaccination. This sequence joins TRBV12-3 or TRBV12-4 and TRBJ1-5; D uncertain. The TCR was taken from an adult in good health. CDR3 nucleotides: TGTGCCAGCAGTCTATACAATCAGCCCCAGCATTTT. Its protein is CASSLYNQPQHF.